These 4 T cell receptor beta chains originate from one sample sequenced in a study of blood T cell repertoires in COVID-19. TCRdb's table, derived via immunoSEQ multiplex PCR, lists solely in-frame clones and lacks some. This table holds a few hundred thousand clones, 80% to 90% found once. The sequencing input was PBMCs or T cells enriched from blood (not recorded which). The receptors were gathered from a man aged 30-40 years who had recovered from COVID-19.

The V gene is TRBV6-5, the J gene TRBJ1-1; 7 nucleotides match TRBD1. The ends lost 5 bases at V and 1 base at J; junction bases unmatched: 4. Per the germline V gene, CDR1 is MNHEY and CDR2 is SVGAGI. The CDR3 is 14 amino acids. The CDR3 DNA reads as TGTGCCAGCAGTACAGGGACAGAGAACACTGAAGCTTTCTTT. Protein product: CASSTGTENTEAFF.

The CDR3 coding sequence is TGTGCCAGCAGCGCACTTCTAGCGGGGGGAAATATAGCCAAAAACATTCAGTACTTC. It yields the protein CASSALLAGGNIAKNIQYF. The chain employs TRBV2 and TRBJ2-4, with TRBD2 matching 11 bases. Germline CDR1 is SNHLY and CDR2 is FYNNEI. Trimming at V came to 6 bases and at J to 0 bases, leaving 13 bases not matched to a gene. This CDR3 has 19 residues.

The CDR3 loop is CASSQSGARAGCFSYEQYF. The CDR3 DNA sequence: TGCGCCAGCAGTCAATCGGGGGCGCGGGCAGGGTGCTTCTCCTACGAGCAGTACTTC. V and J are TRBV23-1 and TRBJ2-7; perhaps TRBD1 as D (6 bases). Being an ORF, TRBV23-1 has a function that is uncertain. Trimming pared 0 bases from V and 0 bases from J, leaving 21 bases between. This CDR3 has 19 amino acids.

The V and J genes are TRBV3-1 (or the pseudogene TRBV3-2) and TRBJ1-2, with D hard to call. The CDR3 runs to 14 residues. Deletions cut 5 bases from V and 4 bases from J, with 14 bases between. CDR1 LGHDT and CDR2 YNNKEL come from the germline V gene (reference sequence). CDR3 in amino acids: CASSLHTVPYGYTF. Here the CDR3 DNA reads TGTGCCAGCAGCTTGCATACGGTACCCTATGGCTACACCTTC.